These 22 T cell receptor beta chains were all obtained from the same sample, sequenced in a study of cytomegalovirus exposure and HLA in healthy donors (dated by TCRdb to the late 2010s). The library was obtained by the immunoSEQ multiplex PCR assay. TCRdb provides this immuneACCESS table in a form limited to in-frame rearrangements. Some clones are lacking; in checked studies, under half of them reflect an unresolved V gene, and why the rest are absent is not known. This sample gives roughly 330,000 clones in total; about 85% of them show up just once. 1.2% of the sample rests with the top ten. Sequencing was done on a sample of PBMCs. Source of these receptors: a woman in her thirties in good health and CMV-seropositive.

V is TRBV6-5 and J is TRBJ1-5; 7 bases fit TRBD1. The CDR3 sequence is 14 residues long. Germline V CDR1 and CDR2: MNHEY, SVGAGI. With 1 base clipped from V and 6 bases from J, the junction kept 3 bases outside the gene matches. In nucleotides, the CDR3 is TGTGCCAGCAGTTACTTGACAGGGACTCAGCCCCAGCATTTT. Its translation is CASSYLTGTQPQHF.

CDR3 loop: CASSPISRNTEAFF. The DNA for the CDR3 is TGTGCCAGCTCCCCCATAAGTCGGAACACTGAAGCTTTCTTT. The V and J genes are TRBV18 and TRBJ1-1; D call uncertain. The germline gives CDR1 KGHSH, CDR2 LQKENI. V was cut by 6 bases and J by 1 base, with 12 bases left in between. The CDR3 length is 14 residues.

The V call is TRBV7-2, the J call TRBJ2-3, with D maybe TRBD2 (5 bases). CDR3 length equals 14 residues. V lost 1 base, J lost 8 bases, and 13 bases lay in between. CDR1 SGHTA and CDR2 FQGNSA come from the germline V gene. In DNA form, the CDR3 reads TGTGCCAGCAGCTTAGAGACGGGAACGGGTACGCAGTATTTT. Encoded protein: CASSLETGTGTQYF. The full variable domain, rest sourced from reference TRBV7-2 and TRBJ2-3, is GAGVSQSPSNKVTEKGKDVELRCDPISGHTALYWYRQSLGQGLEFLIYFQGNSAPDKSGLPSDRFSAERTGGSVSTLTIQRTQQEDSAVYLCASSLETGTGTQYFGPGTRLTVL.

The chain combines TRBV7-8 with TRBJ2-1; 7 bases line up with TRBD1. The CDR3 totals 18 residues. J lost 8 bases, V lost 3 bases, and 19 bases had no gene match. The germline gives CDR1 SGHVS, CDR2 FQNEAQ. The CDR3 is CASSFIPTRGGEFYEQFF. Here the CDR3 DNA reads TGTGCCAGCAGCTTTATCCCGACTCGAGGGGGCGAGTTCTATGAGCAGTTCTTC.

The rearrangement uses TRBV7-3 and TRBJ2-1; the match to TRBD1 covers 8 bases. The CDR3 is 14 residues long. The germline V gene has CDR1 SGHTA and CDR2 FQGTGA. V lost 5 bases to trimming and J lost 3 bases; unmatched junction nucleotides: 3. CDR3 sequence: CASSPGQGYNEQFF. The CDR3 nucleotides are TGTGCCAGCAGCCCAGGACAGGGCTACAATGAGCAGTTCTTC.

In nucleotides, the CDR3 is TGTGCCAGCAGTAAACAGGGGGCCCGGGACGAGCAGTACTTC. It is translated as CASSKQGARDEQYF. The chain is built from TRBV27 and TRBJ2-7; TRBD1 matches at 9 bases. The CDR3 runs to 14 residues. J gave up 5 bases and V 5 bases, and 7 bases lay outside the gene matches. The V gene's germline CDR1 is MNHEY and CDR2 SMNVEV (reference sequence).

The chain joins TRBV29-1 to TRBJ2-3; 7 nucleotides agree with TRBD2. Losses at the gene ends were 3 bases for V and 0 bases for J; bases not matched to a gene: 0. The CDR3 spans 13 residues. Germline V gene lookup returns CDR1 SQVTM and CDR2 ANQGSEA. In DNA form, the CDR3 reads TGCAGCGTTGAGGGGGGGAGCACAGATACGCAGTATTTT. Encoded protein: CSVEGGSTDTQYF.

This chain uses TRBV5-1 with TRBJ1-1, with 9 bases lining up with TRBD1. The CDR3 spans 16 residues. The junction had 8 bases not matched to a gene; V was cut back by 4 bases and J by 1 base. Germline CDR1 SGHRS, CDR2 YFSETQ. CDR3 protein: CASSPGGQGRNTEAFF. DNA of the CDR3: TGCGCCAGCAGCCCAGGAGGACAGGGGCGGAACACTGAAGCTTTCTTT. Combining the CDR3 with reference TRBV5-1 and TRBJ1-1 gives the whole variable domain KAGVTQTPRYLIKTRGQQVTLSCSPISGHRSVSWYQQTPGQGLQFLFEYFSETQRNKGNFPGRFSGRQFSNSRSEMNVSTLELGDSALYLCASSPGGQGRNTEAFFGQGTRLTVV.

V usage is TRBV9 and J usage is TRBJ1-2; 9 nucleotides match TRBD1. Per the germline V gene, CDR1 is SGDLS and CDR2 is YYNGEE. This CDR3 region has 15 residues. V shed 4 bases, J shed 4 bases, and the junction held 8 bases outside the gene matches. The CDR3 DNA sequence: TGTGCCAGCAGCATAGGGACAGGGCTCGCCTATGGCTACACCTTC. This codes for CASSIGTGLAYGYTF. Full variable domain (remainder filled in from reference TRBV9 and TRBJ1-2): DSGVTQTPKHLITATGQRVTLRCSPRSGDLSVYWYQQSLDQGLQFLIQYYNGEERAKGNILERFSAQQFPDLHSELNLSSLELGDSALYFCASSIGTGLAYGYTFGSGTRLTVV.

The rearrangement uses TRBV15 and TRBJ2-5; 7 nucleotides agree with TRBD2. Germline V gene sequence: CDR1 LNHNV, CDR2 YYDKDF (reference sequence). The CDR3 sequence is 14 residues long. Losses at the gene ends were 5 bases for V and 4 bases for J; bases not matched to a gene: 7. Here the CDR3 reads CATSGALAGETQYF. The CDR3, as DNA: TGTGCCACCAGCGGGGCCTTAGCGGGAGAGACCCAGTACTTC.

The chain uses TRBV28 and TRBJ2-2, with 8 bases that match TRBD1. Germline CDR1 MDHEN, CDR2 SYDVKM. Losses at the gene ends were 6 bases for V and 0 bases for J; bases not matched to a gene: 3. The CDR3 has 15 amino acids. The CDR3, as DNA: TGTGCCAGCAGAAAACAGGGGGCGAACACCGGGGAGCTGTTTTTT. This encodes CASRKQGANTGELFF.

A single count supports this clone. The V call is TRBV7-9, the J call TRBJ2-7, with 7 nucleotides matching TRBD1. The germline V gene has CDR1 SEHNR and CDR2 FQNEAQ (reference sequence). The ends lost 5 bases at V and 3 bases at J; junction bases unmatched: 4. This CDR3 comprises 13 residues. The CDR3 bases are TGTGCCAGCAGCAAACGGGACAGCTACGAGCAGTACTTC. Translation: CASSKRDSYEQYF.

This chain links TRBV7-2 with TRBJ2-1; D ambiguous. Trimming cost V 1 base and J 0 bases, with 4 bases left between them. The CDR3 covers 14 residues. The germline V gene encodes CDR1 SGHTA and CDR2 FQGNSA. The CDR3 bases are TGTGCCAGCAGCTTAGTTCCCTCCTACAATGAGCAGTTCTTC. Amino acids: CASSLVPSYNEQFF.

The chain recombines TRBV2 with TRBJ2-7; D remains ambiguous. The germline V gene has CDR1 SNHLY and CDR2 FYNNEI. The length of the CDR3 is 13 residues. Trimming cost V 6 bases and J 4 bases, with 13 bases left between them. CDR3: CASREINGYEQYF. The CDR3 DNA reads TGTGCCAGCAGAGAAATAAACGGGTACGAGCAGTACTTC.

The genes are TRBV6-5 and TRBJ1-1; tentatively, D is TRBD1 (6 bases). The CDR3 contains 14 residues. The V gene's germline CDR1 is MNHEY and CDR2 SVGAGI. The V and J ends lost 4 bases and 5 bases respectively, with 14 bases between them. The CDR3 DNA is TGTGCCAGCAGTTCGGGGGGGGCGCGTACTGAAGCTTTCTTT. Translated: CASSSGGARTEAFF.

The gene calls are TRBV29-1 and TRBJ2-3; TRBD2 aligns across 15 bases. Germline lookup yields CDR1 SQVTM and CDR2 ANQGSEA. The V and J ends lost 6 bases and 5 bases, in that order; junction bases with no gene match: 3. This CDR3 spans 14 amino acids. CDR3 protein: CSVGLAGGRDTQYF. CDR3 DNA sequence: TGCAGCGTCGGACTAGCGGGAGGGCGAGATACGCAGTATTTT.

This chain connects TRBV6-6 to TRBJ2-7; 12 nucleotides match TRBD2. Germline CDR1 and CDR2: MNHNY and SVGAGI (reference sequence). Trimming at V came to 7 bases and at J to 5 bases, leaving 6 bases not matched to a gene. There are 14 residues in the CDR3. In DNA, the CDR3 is TGTGCCAGCATTCGGGCTAGCGGGAGGGACGAGCAGTACTTC. Encoded protein: CASIRASGRDEQYF.

V usage is TRBV28 and J usage is TRBJ1-1; D is possibly TRBD1 (6 bases). V lost 5 bases, J lost 5 bases, and 18 bases lay in between. Germline values: CDR1 MDHEN, CDR2 SYDVKM. The length of the CDR3 is 15 residues. For the CDR3, the DNA is TGTGCCAGCAGTAGGGGGGGCGCCTTTCGTACTGAAGCTTTCTTT. Translation: CASSRGGAFRTEAFF.

The CDR3 DNA reads as TGTGCCAGCAGCTTAGACCTCCCAGATACGCAGTATTTT. Its protein product is CASSLDLPDTQYF. The rearrangement uses TRBV7-7 and TRBJ2-3; D is unresolved. The CDR3 is 13 residues long. The V and J ends lost 1 base and 4 bases respectively, with 6 bases between them. The germline V gene has CDR1 SSHAT and CDR2 FNYEAQ (reference sequence).

The V and J genes are TRBV20-1 and TRBJ1-1, with D unresolved. This CDR3 has 11 amino acids. V was cut by 5 bases and J by 5 bases, with 9 bases left in between. The germline CDR1 and CDR2 sequences are DFQATT and SNEGSKA (reference sequence). CDR3 coding DNA: TGCAGTGCTGATCAGTGGACTGAAGCTTTCTTT. It yields the protein CSADQWTEAFF.

The chain employs TRBV5-1 and TRBJ1-4; 7 bases are shared with TRBD1. Germline V gives CDR1 SGHRS, CDR2 YFSETQ. This CDR3 comprises 14 residues. V was clipped by 4 bases and J by 8 bases; unmatched bases: 8. In nucleotides, the CDR3 is TGCGCCAGCAGCCTGACAGGGCTGAACGAAAAACTGTTTTTT. This gives the protein CASSLTGLNEKLFF.

This clone was found a few times. The chain carries TRBV29-1 and TRBJ1-2, with a possible D match to TRBD1 (5 bases). The CDR3 is 14 residues long. CDR1 and CDR2 (germline): SQVTM, ANQGSEA. Trimming removed 7 bases at V and 2 bases at J, with 17 bases between. The CDR3 nucleotides are TGCAGCGCCCCCCCGGAGGGACCGAACTATGGCTACACCTTC. This translates into CSAPPEGPNYGYTF.